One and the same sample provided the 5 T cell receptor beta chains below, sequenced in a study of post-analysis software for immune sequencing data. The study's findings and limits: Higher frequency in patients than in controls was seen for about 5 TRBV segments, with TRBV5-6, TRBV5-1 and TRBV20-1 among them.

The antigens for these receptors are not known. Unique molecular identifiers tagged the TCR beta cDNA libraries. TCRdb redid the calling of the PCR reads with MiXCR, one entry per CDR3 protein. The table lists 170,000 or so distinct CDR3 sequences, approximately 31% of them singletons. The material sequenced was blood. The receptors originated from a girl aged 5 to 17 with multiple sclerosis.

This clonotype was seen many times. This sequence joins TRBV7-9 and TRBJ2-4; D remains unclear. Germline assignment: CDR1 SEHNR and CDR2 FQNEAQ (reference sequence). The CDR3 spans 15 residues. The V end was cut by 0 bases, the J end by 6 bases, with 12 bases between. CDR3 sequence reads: CASSLAGLGRNIQYF. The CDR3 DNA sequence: TGTGCCAGCAGCTTAGCCGGGCTCGGGCGAAACATTCAGTACTTC.

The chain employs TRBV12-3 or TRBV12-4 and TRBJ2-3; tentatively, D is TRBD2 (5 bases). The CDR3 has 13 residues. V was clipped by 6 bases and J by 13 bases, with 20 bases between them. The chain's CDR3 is CASRDRPEETEYF. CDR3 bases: TGTGCCAGCAGGGACCGCCCGGAGGAGACGGAGTATTTT.

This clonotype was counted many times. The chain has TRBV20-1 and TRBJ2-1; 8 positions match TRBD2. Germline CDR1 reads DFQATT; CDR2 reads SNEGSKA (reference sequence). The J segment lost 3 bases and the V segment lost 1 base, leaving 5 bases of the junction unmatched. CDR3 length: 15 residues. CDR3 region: CSARGLAGGYNEQFF. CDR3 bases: TGCAGTGCTAGAGGCTTGGCGGGAGGCTACAATGAGCAGTTCTTC.

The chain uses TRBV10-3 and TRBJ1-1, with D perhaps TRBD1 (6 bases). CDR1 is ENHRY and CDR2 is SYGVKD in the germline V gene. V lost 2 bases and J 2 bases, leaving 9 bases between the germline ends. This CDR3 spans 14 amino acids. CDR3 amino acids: CAISEARGNTEAFF. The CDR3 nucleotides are TGTGCCATCAGTGAGGCCAGGGGAAACACTGAAGCTTTCTTT.

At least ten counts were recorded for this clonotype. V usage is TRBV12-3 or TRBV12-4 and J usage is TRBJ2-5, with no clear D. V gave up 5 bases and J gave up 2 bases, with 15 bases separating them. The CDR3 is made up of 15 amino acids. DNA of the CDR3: TGTGCCAGCAGTGCTCAGCCCCGACCGCAAGAGACCCAGTACTTC. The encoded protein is CASSAQPRPQETQYF.